The T cell receptor beta chain described here comes from a study of blood T cell repertoires in COVID-19. Study background: Sample material is recorded as cDNA or gDNA derived from T cells, B-cell-depleted T cells, or PBMCs.

Only in-frame clones appear in the TCRdb table, and some are missing; sequencing was by immunoSEQ multiplex PCR. In the table there are roughly 100,000 clones, 89% of which are singletons. The V gene's germline CDR1 is SGDLS and CDR2 YYNGEE. V was clipped by 10 bases and J by 0 bases, with 19 bases between them. The CDR3 sequence is 15 residues long. The sequenced material came from peripheral blood. The chain combines TRBV9 with TRBJ1-1; D uncertain. This receptor was taken from an elderly woman in a cohort sampled during active COVID-19. This chain's CDR3 is CASSQDGGMNTEAFF. Written as DNA, the CDR3 is TGTGCCTCCAGCCAGGATGGTGGAATGAACACTGAAGCTTTCTTT.